The sequence of this TCR beta chain was determined in a study of blood T cell repertoires in COVID-19. Germline CDR1 is SGHAT and CDR2 is FQNNGV. V lost 1 base to trimming and J lost 2 bases, with 9 bases between them. The CDR3 covers 15 residues. The table came from immunoSEQ multiplex PCR; TCRdb's copy has only in-frame clones and leaves some out. The sample lists some 100,000 clones, 80% to 90% occurring once. This clone was seen only once. Sequencing input: peripheral blood. The clonotype originates from a woman aged 70-85 years with acute or convalescent COVID-19. The rearrangement links TRBV11-2 to TRBJ2-4, with D tentatively TRBD1 (5 bases). The CDR3: CASSLGAGPKNIQYF. CDR3 bases: TGTGCCAGCAGCTTAGGAGCAGGGCCCAAAAACATTCAGTACTTC.